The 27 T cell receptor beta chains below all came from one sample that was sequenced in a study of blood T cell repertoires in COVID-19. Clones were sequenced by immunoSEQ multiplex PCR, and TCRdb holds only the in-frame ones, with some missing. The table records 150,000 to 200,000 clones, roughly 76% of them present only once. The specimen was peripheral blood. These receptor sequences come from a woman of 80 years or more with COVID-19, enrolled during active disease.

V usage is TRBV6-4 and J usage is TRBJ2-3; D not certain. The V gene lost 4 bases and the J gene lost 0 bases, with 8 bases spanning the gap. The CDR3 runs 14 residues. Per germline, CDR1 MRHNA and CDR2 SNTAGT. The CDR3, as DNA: TGTGCCAGCAGTGCCGCTACTAGCACAGATACGCAGTATTTT. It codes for CASSAATSTDTQYF.

The DNA for the CDR3 is TGCGCCAGCAGCCCTGGACTGTGGGAGACCGGGGAGCTGTTTTTT. Its protein is CASSPGLWETGELFF. The V gene is TRBV5-1, the J gene TRBJ2-2; a possible D gene is TRBD2 (5 bases). The ends were cut back, 4 bases at V and 5 bases at J, with 15 bases in the middle. This CDR3 spans 15 amino acids. From germline, CDR1 is SGHRS and CDR2 YFSETQ.

The CDR3 region has the DNA TGCAGCGCGGCAGAACACATGAACACTGAAGCTTTCTTT. Its translation is CSAAEHMNTEAFF. V is TRBV29-1 and J is TRBJ1-1; D is undetermined. Germline assignment: CDR1 SQVTM and CDR2 ANQGSEA. The CDR3 spans 13 residues. V lost 7 bases and J lost 0, with 12 bases in between.

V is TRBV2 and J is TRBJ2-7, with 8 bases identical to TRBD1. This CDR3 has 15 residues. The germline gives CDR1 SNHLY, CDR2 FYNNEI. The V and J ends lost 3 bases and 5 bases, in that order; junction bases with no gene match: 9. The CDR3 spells CASSEPDRVRNEQYF. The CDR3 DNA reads TGTGCCAGCAGTGAGCCGGACAGGGTAAGAAACGAGCAGTACTTC.

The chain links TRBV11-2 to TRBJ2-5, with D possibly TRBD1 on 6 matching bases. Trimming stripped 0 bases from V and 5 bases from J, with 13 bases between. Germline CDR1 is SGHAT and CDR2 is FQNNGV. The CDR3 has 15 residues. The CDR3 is CASSLDGNRVETQYF. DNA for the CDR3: TGTGCCAGCAGCTTAGATGGAAACAGGGTGGAGACCCAGTACTTC.

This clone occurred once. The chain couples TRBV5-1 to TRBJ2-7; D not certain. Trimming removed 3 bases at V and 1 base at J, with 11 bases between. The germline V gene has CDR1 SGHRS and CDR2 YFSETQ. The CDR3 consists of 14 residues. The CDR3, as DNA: TGCGCCAGCAGCTCAGACATTGGTTCCTACGAGCAGTACTTC. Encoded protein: CASSSDIGSYEQYF.

CDR3 amino acids: CAWSYGVGGTDTQYF. The CDR3 DNA reads as TGTGCCTGGAGTTATGGGGTCGGGGGCACAGATACGCAGTATTTT. V usage is TRBV30 and J usage is TRBJ2-3; a weak D match, TRBD2 (5 bases). The CDR3 runs to 15 residues. Trimming took 2 bases from V and 1 from J, leaving 13 bases between them. Germline V lookup: CDR1 GTSNPN, CDR2 SVGIG (reference sequence).

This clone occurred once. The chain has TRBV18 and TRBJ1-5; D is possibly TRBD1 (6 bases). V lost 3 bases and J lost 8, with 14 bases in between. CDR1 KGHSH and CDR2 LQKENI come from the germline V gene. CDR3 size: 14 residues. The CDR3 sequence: CASSPQGSGEPQHF. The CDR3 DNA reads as TGTGCCAGCTCACCTCAGGGGAGCGGAGAGCCCCAGCATTTT.

The CDR3, as DNA: TGTGCCAGCAGCCCCGACGGGGGGGCCCACACTGAAGCTTTCTTT. It codes for CASSPDGGAHTEAFF. The J gene is TRBJ1-1, the V gene TRBV7-3; possible D gene TRBD1, 6 bases. The CDR3 has 15 residues. Germline V lookup: CDR1 SGHTA, CDR2 FQGTGA. Trimming pared 5 bases from V and 3 bases from J, leaving 16 bases between.

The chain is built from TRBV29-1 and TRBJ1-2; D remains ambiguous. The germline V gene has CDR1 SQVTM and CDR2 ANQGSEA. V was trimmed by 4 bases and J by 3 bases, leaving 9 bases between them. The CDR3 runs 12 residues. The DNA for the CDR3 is TGCAGCGTTGGTTTCGGTGACTATGGCTACACCTTC. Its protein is CSVGFGDYGYTF.

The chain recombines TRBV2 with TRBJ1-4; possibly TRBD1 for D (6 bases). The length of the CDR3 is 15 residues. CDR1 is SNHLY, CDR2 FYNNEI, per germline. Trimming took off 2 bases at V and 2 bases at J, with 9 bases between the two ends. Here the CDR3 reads CASSERGNTNEKLFF. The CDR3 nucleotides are TGTGCCAGCAGTGAAAGGGGGAACACTAATGAAAAACTGTTTTTT. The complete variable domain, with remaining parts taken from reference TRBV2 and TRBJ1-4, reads EPEVTQTPSHQVTQMGQEVILRCVPISNHLYFYWYRQILGQKVEFLVSFYNNEISEKSEIFDDQFSVERPDGSNFTLKIRSTKLEDSAMYFCASSERGNTNEKLFFGSGTQLSVL.

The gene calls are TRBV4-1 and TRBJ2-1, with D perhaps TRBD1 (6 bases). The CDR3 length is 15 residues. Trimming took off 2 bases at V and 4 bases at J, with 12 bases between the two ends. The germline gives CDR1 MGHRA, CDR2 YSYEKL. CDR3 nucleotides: TGCGCCAGCAGCCAAAACAGGGTTTTATACAATGAGCAGTTCTTC. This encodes CASSQNRVLYNEQFF.

The CDR3 is CSVKGQYFYEQYF. CDR3 coding DNA: TGCAGCGTTAAAGGACAGTATTTCTACGAGCAGTACTTC. This rearrangement joins TRBV29-1 to TRBJ2-7; tentatively, D is TRBD1 (6 bases). Deletions cut 5 bases from V and 3 bases from J, with 14 bases between. The CDR3 extends over 13 amino acids. Germline loops: CDR1 SQVTM, CDR2 ANQGSEA.

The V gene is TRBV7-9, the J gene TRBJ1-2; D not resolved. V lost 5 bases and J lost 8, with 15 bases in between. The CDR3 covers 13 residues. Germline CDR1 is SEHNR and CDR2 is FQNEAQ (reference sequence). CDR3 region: CASSAGSARGYTF. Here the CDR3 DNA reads TGTGCCAGCAGCGCTGGGAGCGCTAGGGGCTACACCTTC.

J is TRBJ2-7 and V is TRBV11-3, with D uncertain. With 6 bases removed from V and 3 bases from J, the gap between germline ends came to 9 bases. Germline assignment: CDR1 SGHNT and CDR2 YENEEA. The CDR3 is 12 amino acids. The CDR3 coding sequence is TGTGCCAGCAGTATAGCCTTCTACGAGCAGTACTTC. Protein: CASSIAFYEQYF.

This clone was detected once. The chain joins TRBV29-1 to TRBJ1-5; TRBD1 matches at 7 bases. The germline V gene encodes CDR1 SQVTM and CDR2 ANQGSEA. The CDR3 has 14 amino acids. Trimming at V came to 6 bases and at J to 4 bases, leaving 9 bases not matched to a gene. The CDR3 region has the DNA TGCAGCGTCGCTGAGACAGGGCGGAATCAGCCCCAGCATTTT. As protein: CSVAETGRNQPQHF.

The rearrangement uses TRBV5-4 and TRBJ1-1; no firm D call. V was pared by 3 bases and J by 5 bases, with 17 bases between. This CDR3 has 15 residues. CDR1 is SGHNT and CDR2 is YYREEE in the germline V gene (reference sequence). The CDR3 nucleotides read TGTGCCAGCAGCTCGGGAGGATTCCTCACGACTGAAGCTTTCTTT. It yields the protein CASSSGGFLTTEAFF.

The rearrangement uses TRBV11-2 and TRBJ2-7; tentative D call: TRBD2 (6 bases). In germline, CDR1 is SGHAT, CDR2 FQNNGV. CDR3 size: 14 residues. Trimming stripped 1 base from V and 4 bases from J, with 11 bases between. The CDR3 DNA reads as TGTGCCAGCAGCTTAGGCGGGGTGTTGTACGAGCAGTACTTC. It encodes CASSLGGVLYEQYF. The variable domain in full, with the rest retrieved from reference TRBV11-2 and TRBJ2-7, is EAGVAQSPRYKIIEKRQSVAFWCNPISGHATLYWYQQILGQGPKLLIQFQNNGVVDDSQLPKDRFSAERLKGVDSTLKIQPAKLEDSAVYLCASSLGGVLYEQYFGPGTRLTVT.

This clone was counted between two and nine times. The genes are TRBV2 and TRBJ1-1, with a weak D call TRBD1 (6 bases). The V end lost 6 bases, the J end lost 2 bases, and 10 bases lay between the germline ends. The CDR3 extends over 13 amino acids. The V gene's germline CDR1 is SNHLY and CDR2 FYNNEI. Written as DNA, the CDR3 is TGTGCCAGCAGGTGGGACACTAACACTGAAGCTTTCTTT. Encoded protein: CASRWDTNTEAFF.

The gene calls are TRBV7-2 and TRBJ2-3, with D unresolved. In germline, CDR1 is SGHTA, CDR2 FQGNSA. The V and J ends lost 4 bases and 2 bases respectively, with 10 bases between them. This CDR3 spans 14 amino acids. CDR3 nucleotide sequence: TGTGCCAGCAGCTCCCTCAGCGTCACAGATACGCAGTATTTT. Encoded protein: CASSSLSVTDTQYF.

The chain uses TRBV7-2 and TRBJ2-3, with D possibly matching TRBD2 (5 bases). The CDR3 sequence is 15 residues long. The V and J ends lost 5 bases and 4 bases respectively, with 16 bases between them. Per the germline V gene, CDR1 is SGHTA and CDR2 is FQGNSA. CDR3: CASSPRRAGADTQYF. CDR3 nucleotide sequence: TGTGCCAGCAGCCCCCGTAGGGCCGGGGCAGATACGCAGTATTTT.

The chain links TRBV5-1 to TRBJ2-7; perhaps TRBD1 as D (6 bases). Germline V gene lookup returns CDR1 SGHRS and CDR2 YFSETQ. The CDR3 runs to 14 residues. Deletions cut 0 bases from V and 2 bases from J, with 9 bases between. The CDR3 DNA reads TGCGCCAGCAGCTTGGGGACAGTTGCCTACGAGCAGTACTTC. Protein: CASSLGTVAYEQYF.

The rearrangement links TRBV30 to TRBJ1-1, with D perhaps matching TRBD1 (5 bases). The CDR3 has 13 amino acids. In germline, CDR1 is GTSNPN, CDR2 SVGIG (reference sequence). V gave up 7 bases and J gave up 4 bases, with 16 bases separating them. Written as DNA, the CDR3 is TGTGCCTCAGGTAGGGGATCGGGCACTGAAGCTTTCTTT. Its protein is CASGRGSGTEAFF.

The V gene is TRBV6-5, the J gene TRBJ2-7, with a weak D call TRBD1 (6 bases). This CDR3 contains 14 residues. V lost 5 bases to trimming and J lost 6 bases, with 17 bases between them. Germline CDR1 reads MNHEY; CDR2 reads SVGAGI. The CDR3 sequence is CASSHYVLQGEQYF. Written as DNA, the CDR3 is TGTGCCAGCAGTCACTACGTATTACAGGGCGAGCAGTACTTC.

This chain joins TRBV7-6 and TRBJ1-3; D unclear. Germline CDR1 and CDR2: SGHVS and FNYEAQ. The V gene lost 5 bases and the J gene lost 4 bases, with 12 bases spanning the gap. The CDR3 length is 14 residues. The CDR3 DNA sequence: TGTGCCAGCAGCCGGGAGGTTGGGGGAAACACCATATATTTT. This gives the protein CASSREVGGNTIYF.

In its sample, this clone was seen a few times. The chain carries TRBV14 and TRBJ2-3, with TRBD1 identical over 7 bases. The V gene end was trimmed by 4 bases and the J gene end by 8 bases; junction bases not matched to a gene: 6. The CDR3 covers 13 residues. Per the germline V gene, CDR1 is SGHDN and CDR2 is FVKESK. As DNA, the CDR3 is TGTGCCAGCAGCCCCCGGGCAGGGGGTACGCAGTATTTT. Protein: CASSPRAGGTQYF.

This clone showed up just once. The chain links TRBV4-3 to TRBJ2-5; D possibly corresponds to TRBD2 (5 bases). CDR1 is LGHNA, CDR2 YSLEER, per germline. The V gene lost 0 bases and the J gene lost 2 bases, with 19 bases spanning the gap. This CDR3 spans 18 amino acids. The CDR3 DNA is TGCGCCAGCAGCCAAGAGATGTATGGAGCGGATCCTCAAGAGACCCAGTACTTC. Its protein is CASSQEMYGADPQETQYF.